This T cell receptor beta chain was sequenced during a study of naive and memory T cell subsets. Notes on the study in general: Gini index rose across naive, CM, EM and EMRA in CD4 and CD8. Over 90% of naive TCR sequences appeared only once after error correction, unlike memory subsets. A few larger clonotypes appeared in naive repertoires, especially CD8, possibly memory cells re-expressing CD45RA. RNA-based TCR counts may shift with T cell activation and differentiation.

This clonotype was observed a handful of times. The antigen is unknown. A read error may account for a junction end that differs from germline. Two oligonucleotides, mixed equimolar, formed the beta constant-region primer covering TRBC1 and TRBC2. Four rounds of PCR amplified the ligated cDNA using nested alpha and beta constant-region primers plus SP2. A 12-nucleotide UMI and the SP2 primer were added to the cDNA 3' end by oligonucleotide ligation. One entry per CDR3 protein, called by TCRdb with MiXCR from the UMI-ligation and nested PCR reads. The repertoire holds about 150,000 distinct CDR3 sequences, with roughly 23% as singletons. This CDR3 has 15 amino acids. CDR1 is SGHTA, CDR2 FQGNSA, per germline.

The TCR originated in a human donor in good health. Sequencing was carried out using naive CD4+ T cells from blood. The chain joins TRBV7-2 to TRBJ2-7, with D possibly matching TRBD2 (6 bases). CDR3 region: CASSLVSAGSSEQYF. CDR3 DNA: TGTGCCAGCAGCTTAGTCTCCGCGGGATCCTCCGAGCAGTACTTC.